These 22 T cell receptor beta chains came from one sample sequenced in a study of blood T cell repertoires in COVID-19. The assay was immunoSEQ multiplex PCR, and TCRdb's table has in-frame clones only and misses some. The table lists 200,000 to 250,000 clones, 88% of them singletons, with approximately 3.5% in the top ten. The specimen was PBMCs or T cells enriched from blood (not recorded which). The origin of the receptors is a woman aged 30 to 39 who had been exposed to COVID-19.

The genes are TRBV6-1 and TRBJ2-2, with D perhaps TRBD2 (6 bases). Germline loops: CDR1 MNHNS, CDR2 SASEGT. Trimming took off 2 bases at V and 5 bases at J, with 12 bases between the two ends. There are 15 residues in the CDR3. The DNA of the CDR3 is TGTGCCAGCAGTGAACGGGCGGGGAAAACCGGGGAGCTGTTTTTT. It codes for CASSERAGKTGELFF.

The chain combines TRBV29-1 with TRBJ2-7, with a weak D call TRBD1 (5 bases). From germline, CDR1 is SQVTM and CDR2 ANQGSEA. V lost 5 bases and J lost 1, with 15 bases in between. CDR3 size: 14 residues. Here the CDR3 DNA reads TGCAGCGTTAGGTCGGAACAGGAATCCTACGAGCAGTACTTC. As protein: CSVRSEQESYEQYF.

The J gene is TRBJ1-3, the V gene TRBV11-2; 7 nucleotides match TRBD1. There are 16 residues in the CDR3. J lost 6 bases, V lost 1 base, and 9 bases had no gene match. Germline V lookup: CDR1 SGHAT, CDR2 FQNNGV. The CDR3 reads CASSLVGRGSENTIYF. CDR3 sequence (DNA): TGTGCCAGCAGCTTAGTAGGCAGGGGGTCCGAAAACACCATATATTTT.

The J gene is TRBJ1-6, the V gene TRBV2; D call uncertain. V lost 7 bases, J lost 7 bases, and 11 bases lay in between. CDR1 is SNHLY, CDR2 FYNNEI, per germline. The CDR3 has 13 amino acids. The CDR3 spells CASKGRRNSPLHF. The CDR3, as DNA: TGTGCCAGCAAAGGAAGGCGGAATTCACCCCTCCACTTT.

This chain joins TRBV20-1 and TRBJ2-7, with 7 bases lining up with TRBD1. From germline, CDR1 is DFQATT and CDR2 SNEGSKA (reference sequence). The V and J ends lost 3 bases and 7 bases, in that order; junction bases with no gene match: 9. CDR3 length: 13 residues. The DNA for the CDR3 is TGCAGTGCTAGTGCGGACAGGTGGGGGGAGCAGTACTTC. Translating it yields CSASADRWGEQYF.

The chain carries TRBV28 and TRBJ1-6; TRBD1 is a possible D gene (6 bases). The germline CDR1 and CDR2 sequences are MDHEN and SYDVKM. CDR3 length equals 16 residues. Trimming cost V 4 bases and J 9 bases, with 19 bases left between them. The CDR3 region has the DNA TGTGCCAGCAGTTCCTACAGGGAGCCGGGTAGTTCACCCCTCCACTTT. Protein product: CASSSYREPGSSPLHF. The full variable domain, completed using reference TRBV28 and TRBJ1-6, is DVKVTQSSRYLVKRTGEKVFLECVQDMDHENMFWYRQDPGLGLRLIYFSYDVKMKEKGDIPEGYSVSREKKERFSLILESASTNQTSMYLCASSSYREPGSSPLHFGNGTRLTVT.

The chain is built from TRBV12-3 or TRBV12-4 and TRBJ2-7; the D is unclear. The CDR3 sequence is 12 residues long. Between the trimmed V and J ends, which lost 8 bases and 2 bases, there was a span of 10 bases. CDR3 in DNA: TGTGCCAGCGCGCCCCAAACCTACGAGCAGTACTTC. It is translated as CASAPQTYEQYF.

This clone was recorded once. This sequence joins TRBV19 and TRBJ1-1; the D is unclear. The CDR3 runs 13 residues. V was trimmed by 9 bases and J by 0 bases, leaving 11 bases between them. Germline values: CDR1 LNHDA, CDR2 SQIVND (reference sequence). The CDR3 bases are TGTGCCAGCACCAAAGCCATGAACACTGAAGCTTTCTTT. It encodes CASTKAMNTEAFF.

The chain links TRBV28 to TRBJ1-2; weak D call: TRBD1 (6 bases). Trimming removed 2 bases from V and 8 bases from J, with 15 bases in between. CDR3 size: 14 residues. Germline CDR1 reads MDHEN; CDR2 reads SYDVKM. CDR3 protein: CASSLRGIPRGYTF. CDR3 DNA sequence: TGTGCCAGCAGTTTAAGGGGGATCCCAAGAGGCTACACCTTC.

The V call is TRBV27, the J call TRBJ2-1, with TRBD2 identical over 9 bases. CDR1 and CDR2 (germline): MNHEY, SMNVEV (reference sequence). The V segment lost 6 bases and the J segment 7 bases; nucleotides outside the gene matches: 7. The CDR3 runs 14 residues. In nucleotides, the CDR3 is TGTGCCAGCAGGGGTAGCGGGAGCATGAATGAGCAGTTCTTC. This gives the protein CASRGSGSMNEQFF.

The chain combines TRBV2 with TRBJ1-5; 8 bases are shared with TRBD1. V was pared by 5 bases and J by 5 bases, with 5 bases of the junction left unmatched. Germline V gene sequence: CDR1 SNHLY, CDR2 FYNNEI. CDR3 length equals 14 residues. The CDR3 bases are TGTGCCAGCAGTTACGGACAGGGACATCAGCCCCAGCATTTT. Amino acid sequence: CASSYGQGHQPQHF.

The J gene is TRBJ1-5, the V gene TRBV10-2; D possibly corresponds to TRBD1 (6 bases). CDR1 is WSHSY and CDR2 is SAAADI in the germline V gene. The ends were cut back, 4 bases at V and 7 bases at J, with 20 bases in the middle. The CDR3 covers 16 residues. CDR3 nucleotide sequence: TGCGCCAGCAGTGGCCGTTCAGGGGTGGGAAGCCAGCCCCAGCATTTT. Its protein product is CASSGRSGVGSQPQHF.

V is TRBV6-5 and J is TRBJ1-3; 7 bases are a match to TRBD1. V was pared by 0 bases and J by 2 bases, with 1 base of the junction left unmatched. Germline CDR1 and CDR2: MNHEY and SVGAGI. CDR3 length equals 15 residues. As DNA, the CDR3 is TGTGCCAGCAGTTACTCGACAGGGCCTGGAAACACCATATATTTT. Encoded protein: CASSYSTGPGNTIYF.

This clone was counted only a few times. This chain connects TRBV3-1 (or the pseudogene TRBV3-2) to TRBJ2-2, with 12 bases lining up with TRBD2. Germline-derived CDR1 and CDR2 are LGHDT and YNNKEL (reference sequence). The CDR3 runs to 17 residues. V lost 4 bases and J lost 2; bases outside the gene matches: 5. The CDR3 reads CASSLTSGSRNTGELFF. The CDR3 bases are TGTGCCAGCAGCCTGACTAGCGGGAGTCGCAACACCGGGGAGCTGTTTTTT.

This chain joins TRBV5-6 and TRBJ1-2; D perhaps matches TRBD1 (6 bases). CDR3 length: 14 amino acids. V dropped 4 bases and J dropped 5 bases, with 15 bases sitting between them. Looked up from germline, CDR1 is SGHDT and CDR2 is YYEEEE. CDR3 loop: CASSTGTGTYGYTF. CDR3 coding DNA: TGTGCCAGCAGCACCGGGACGGGGACATATGGCTACACCTTC.

The genes are TRBV19 and TRBJ2-4; D not resolved. CDR3 length equals 16 residues. Germline loops: CDR1 LNHDA, CDR2 SQIVND (reference sequence). V shed 3 bases and J shed 0 bases, with 12 bases lying between them. CDR3 region: CASSILTPGAKNIQYF. The CDR3 nucleotides are TGTGCCAGTAGTATTTTAACTCCGGGAGCCAAAAACATTCAGTACTTC.

The chain joins TRBV19 to TRBJ1-2, with D possibly being TRBD1 (5 bases). The CDR3 totals 11 residues. Trimming removed 3 bases at V and 10 bases at J, with 9 bases between. Per the germline V gene, CDR1 is LNHDA and CDR2 is SQIVND (reference sequence). The CDR3 loop is CASSIWGDYTF. The CDR3 nucleotides read TGTGCCAGTAGTATTTGGGGGGACTACACCTTC.

This clone was seen just once. The chain recombines TRBV15 with TRBJ2-7; 14 bases are a match to TRBD2. The CDR3 is 17 amino acids. CDR1 LNHNV and CDR2 YYDKDF come from the germline V gene (reference sequence). V dropped 1 base and J dropped 2; count of bases not matched to a gene: 4. The DNA for the CDR3 is TGTGCCACCAGCAGAGGACTAGCGGGAGGGCCTGCCTACGAGCAGTACTTC. Translating it yields CATSRGLAGGPAYEQYF.

DNA for the CDR3: TGTGCCAGCAGCCTAGACCGCTGGGGAAACACCATATATTTT. Its protein product is CASSLDRWGNTIYF. The chain carries TRBV7-3 and TRBJ1-3; the D is unclear. Trimming removed 5 bases from V and 4 bases from J, with 12 bases in between. CDR1 and CDR2 from the germline V gene are SGHTA and FQGTGA. This CDR3 is built from 14 residues.

The chain uses TRBV9 and TRBJ2-2, with TRBD1 as a possible D gene (5 bases). The CDR3 covers 16 residues. The germline CDR1 and CDR2 sequences are SGDLS and YYNGEE. V was clipped by 3 bases and J by 3 bases, with 15 bases between them. The CDR3 nucleotides are TGTGCCAGCAGCGCCAACAGGCCCCTCGACACCGGGGAGCTGTTTTTT. Protein: CASSANRPLDTGELFF.

The chain has TRBV6-5 and TRBJ1-4; D is uncertain. In germline, CDR1 is MNHEY, CDR2 SVGAGI. The CDR3 length is 14 residues. Trimming took 7 bases from V and 8 from J, leaving 17 bases between them. The CDR3 bases are TGTGCCAGCAAGAAACGGTACTCCGAAGAAAAACTGTTTTTT. The encoded protein is CASKKRYSEEKLFF.

This chain connects TRBV10-3 to TRBJ2-1, with TRBD1 matching 8 bases. This CDR3 spans 13 amino acids. Germline CDR1 and CDR2: ENHRY and SYGVKD. Trimming took 3 bases from V and 13 from J; bases not matched to a gene: 8. The chain's CDR3 is CAISDPRGPQQFF. CDR3 in DNA: TGTGCCATCAGTGACCCCAGGGGGCCACAACAGTTCTTC.